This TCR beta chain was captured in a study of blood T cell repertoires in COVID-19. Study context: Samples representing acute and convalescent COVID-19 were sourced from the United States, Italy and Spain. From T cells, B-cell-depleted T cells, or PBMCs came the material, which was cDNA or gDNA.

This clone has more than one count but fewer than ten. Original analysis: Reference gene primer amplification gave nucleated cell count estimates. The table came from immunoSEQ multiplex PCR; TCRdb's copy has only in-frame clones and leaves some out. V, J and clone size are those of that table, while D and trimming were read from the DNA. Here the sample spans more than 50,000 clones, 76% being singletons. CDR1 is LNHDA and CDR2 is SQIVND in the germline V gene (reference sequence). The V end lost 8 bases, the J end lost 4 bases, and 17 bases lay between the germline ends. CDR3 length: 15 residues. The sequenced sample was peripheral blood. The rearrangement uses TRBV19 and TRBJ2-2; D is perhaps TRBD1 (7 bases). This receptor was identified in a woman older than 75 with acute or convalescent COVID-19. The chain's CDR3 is CASVQAGGTTGELFF. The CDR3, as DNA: TGTGCCAGTGTCCAGGCAGGGGGGACCACCGGGGAGCTGTTTTTT.